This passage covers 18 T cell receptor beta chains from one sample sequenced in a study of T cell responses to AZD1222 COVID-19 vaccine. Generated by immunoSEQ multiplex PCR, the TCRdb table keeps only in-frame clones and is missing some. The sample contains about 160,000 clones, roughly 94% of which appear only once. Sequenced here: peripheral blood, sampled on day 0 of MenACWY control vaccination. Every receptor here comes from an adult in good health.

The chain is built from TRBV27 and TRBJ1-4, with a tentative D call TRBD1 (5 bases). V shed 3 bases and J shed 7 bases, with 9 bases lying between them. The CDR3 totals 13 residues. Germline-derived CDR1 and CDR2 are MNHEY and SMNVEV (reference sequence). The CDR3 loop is CASSLGGSEKLFF. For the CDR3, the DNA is TGTGCCAGCAGTTTGGGGGGGAGTGAAAAACTGTTTTTT. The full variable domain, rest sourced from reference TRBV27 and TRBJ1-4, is EAQVTQNPRYLITVTGKKLTVTCSQNMNHEYMSWYRQDPGLGLRQIYYSMNVEVTDKGDVPEGYKVSRKEKRNFPLILESPSPNQTSLYFCASSLGGSEKLFFGSGTQLSVL.

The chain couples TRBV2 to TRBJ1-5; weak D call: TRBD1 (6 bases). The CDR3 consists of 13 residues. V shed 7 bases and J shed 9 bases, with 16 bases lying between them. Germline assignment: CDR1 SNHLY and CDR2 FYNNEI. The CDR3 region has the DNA TGTGCCAGCACTTTAGACAGGCTGGGGCCCCAGCATTTT. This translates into CASTLDRLGPQHF.

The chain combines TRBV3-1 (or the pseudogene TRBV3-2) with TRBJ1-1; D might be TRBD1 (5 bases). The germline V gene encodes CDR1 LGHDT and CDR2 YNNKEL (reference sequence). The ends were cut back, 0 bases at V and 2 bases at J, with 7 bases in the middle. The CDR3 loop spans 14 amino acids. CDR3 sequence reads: CASSQEGLNTEAFF. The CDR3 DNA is TGTGCCAGCAGCCAAGAGGGGCTTAACACTGAAGCTTTCTTT.

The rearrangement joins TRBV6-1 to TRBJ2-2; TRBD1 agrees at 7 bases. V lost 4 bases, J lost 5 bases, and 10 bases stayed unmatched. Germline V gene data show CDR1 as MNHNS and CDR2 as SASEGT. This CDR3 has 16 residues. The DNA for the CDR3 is TGTGCCAGCAGTGCGACAGGGACGGGGAGAACCGGGGAGCTGTTTTTT. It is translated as CASSATGTGRTGELFF.

CDR3 amino acids: CASSQSDSGGGNTIYF. The CDR3, as DNA: TGCGCCAGCAGCCAGAGTGACTCCGGAGGGGGAAACACCATATATTTT. The V and J genes are TRBV5-1 and TRBJ1-3, with no clear D. Germline assignment: CDR1 SGHRS and CDR2 YFSETQ. Trimming shortened V by 4 bases and J by 4 bases, and 18 bases separated the two germline ends. The CDR3 runs to 16 residues. The full variable domain, rest sourced from reference TRBV5-1 and TRBJ1-3, is KAGVTQTPRYLIKTRGQQVTLSCSPISGHRSVSWYQQTPGQGLQFLFEYFSETQRNKGNFPGRFSGRQFSNSRSEMNVSTLELGDSALYLCASSQSDSGGGNTIYFGEGSWLTVV.

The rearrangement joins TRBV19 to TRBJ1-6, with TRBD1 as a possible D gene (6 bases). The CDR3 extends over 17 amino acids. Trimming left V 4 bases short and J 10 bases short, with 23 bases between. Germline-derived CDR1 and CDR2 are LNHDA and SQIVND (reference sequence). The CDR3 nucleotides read TGTGCCAGTAGTACAACCTTGCAGGGGATATTGGGATCACCCCTCCACTTT. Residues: CASSTTLQGILGSPLHF.

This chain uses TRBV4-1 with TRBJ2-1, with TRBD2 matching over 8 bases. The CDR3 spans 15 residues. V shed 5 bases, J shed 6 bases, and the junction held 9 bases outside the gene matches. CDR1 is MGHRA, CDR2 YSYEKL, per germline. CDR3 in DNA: TGCGCCAGCAGCGAGGGGACTAGATGGACCAATGAGCAGTTCTTC. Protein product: CASSEGTRWTNEQFF.

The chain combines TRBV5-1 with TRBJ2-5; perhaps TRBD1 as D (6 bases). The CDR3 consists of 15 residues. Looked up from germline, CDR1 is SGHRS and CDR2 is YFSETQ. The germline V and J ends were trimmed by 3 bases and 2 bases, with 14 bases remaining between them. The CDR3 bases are TGCGCCAGCAGCTACAACGCAGGGGAACAAGAGACCCAGTACTTC. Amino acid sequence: CASSYNAGEQETQYF.

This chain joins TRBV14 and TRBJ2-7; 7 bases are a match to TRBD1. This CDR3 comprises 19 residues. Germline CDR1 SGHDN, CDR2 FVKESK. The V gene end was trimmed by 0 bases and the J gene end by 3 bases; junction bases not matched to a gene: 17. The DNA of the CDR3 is TGTGCCAGCAGCCAAGATAACTCGTTCGAGGGGACAGTGGACTACGAGCAGTACTTC. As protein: CASSQDNSFEGTVDYEQYF.

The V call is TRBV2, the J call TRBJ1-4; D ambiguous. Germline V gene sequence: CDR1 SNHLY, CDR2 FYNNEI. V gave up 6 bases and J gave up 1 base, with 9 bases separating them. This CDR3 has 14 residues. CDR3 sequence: CASRVEETNEKLFF. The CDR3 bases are TGTGCCAGCAGGGTAGAAGAAACTAATGAAAAACTGTTTTTT.

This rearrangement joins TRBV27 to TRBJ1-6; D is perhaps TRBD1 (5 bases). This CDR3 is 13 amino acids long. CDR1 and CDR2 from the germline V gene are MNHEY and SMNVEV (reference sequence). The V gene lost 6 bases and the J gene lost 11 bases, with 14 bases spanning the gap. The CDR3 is CASRPTGSAPLHF. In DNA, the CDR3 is TGTGCCAGCAGGCCCACAGGATCGGCACCCCTCCACTTT.

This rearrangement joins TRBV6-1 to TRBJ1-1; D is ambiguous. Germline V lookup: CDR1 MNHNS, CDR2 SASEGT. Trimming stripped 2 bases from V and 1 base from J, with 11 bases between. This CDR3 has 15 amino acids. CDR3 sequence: CASSEYQNPNTEAFF. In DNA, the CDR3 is TGTGCCAGCAGTGAATATCAGAACCCGAACACTGAAGCTTTCTTT.

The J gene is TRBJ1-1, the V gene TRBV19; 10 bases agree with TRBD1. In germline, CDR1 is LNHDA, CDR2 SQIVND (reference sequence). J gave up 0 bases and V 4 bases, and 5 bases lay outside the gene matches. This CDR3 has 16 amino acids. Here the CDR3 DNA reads TGTGCCAGTAGTAGGACAGGGGGAATCATGAACACTGAAGCTTTCTTT. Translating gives CASSRTGGIMNTEAFF. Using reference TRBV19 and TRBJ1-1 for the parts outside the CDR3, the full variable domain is DGGITQSPKYLFRKEGQNVTLSCEQNLNHDAMYWYRQDPGQGLRLIYYSQIVNDFQKGDIAEGYSVSREKKESFPLTVTSAQKNPTAFYLCASSRTGGIMNTEAFFGQGTRLTVV.

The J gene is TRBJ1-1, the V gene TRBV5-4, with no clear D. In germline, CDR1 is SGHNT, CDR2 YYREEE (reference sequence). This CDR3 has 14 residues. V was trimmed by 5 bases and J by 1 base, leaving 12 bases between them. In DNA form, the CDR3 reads TGTGCCAGCAGGTTCGGAAAAGCGAACACTGAAGCTTTCTTT. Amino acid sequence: CASRFGKANTEAFF.

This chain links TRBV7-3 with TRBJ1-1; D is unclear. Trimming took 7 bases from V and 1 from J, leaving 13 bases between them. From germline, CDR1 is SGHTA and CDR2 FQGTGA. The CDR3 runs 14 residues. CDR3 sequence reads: CASTQTVSNTEAFF. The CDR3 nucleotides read TGTGCCAGCACCCAGACGGTATCGAACACTGAAGCTTTCTTT.

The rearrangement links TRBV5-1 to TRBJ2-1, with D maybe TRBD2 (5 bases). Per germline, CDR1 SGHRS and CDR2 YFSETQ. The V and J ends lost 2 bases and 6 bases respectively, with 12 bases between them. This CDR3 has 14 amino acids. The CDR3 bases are TGCGCCAGCAGCTTACTAGGAAGAAGCAATGAGCAGTTCTTC. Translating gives CASSLLGRSNEQFF.

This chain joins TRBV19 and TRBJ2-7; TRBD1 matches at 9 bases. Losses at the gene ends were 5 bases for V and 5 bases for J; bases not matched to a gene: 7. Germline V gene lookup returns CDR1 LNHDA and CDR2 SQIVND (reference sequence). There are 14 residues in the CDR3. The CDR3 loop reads CASSHRTGVHEQYF. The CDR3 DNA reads TGTGCCAGTAGTCACCGGACAGGGGTCCACGAGCAGTACTTC.

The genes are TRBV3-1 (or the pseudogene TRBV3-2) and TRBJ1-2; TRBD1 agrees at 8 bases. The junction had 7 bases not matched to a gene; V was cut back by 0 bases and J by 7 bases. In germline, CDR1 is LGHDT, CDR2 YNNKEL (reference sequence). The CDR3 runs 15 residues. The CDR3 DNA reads TGTGCCAGCAGCCAAGAGGCCAGGGGGCTTACTGGCTACACCTTC. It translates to CASSQEARGLTGYTF.